This T cell receptor (beta chain) was documented in a study of blood T cells in healthy people across ages. This clonotype occurred a few times. Its target is not known. Every sample yielded at least 6 million isolated PBMCs. The CDR3 sequence is 15 residues long. J gave up 2 bases and V 5 bases, and 9 bases lay outside the gene matches. The germline CDR1 and CDR2 sequences are SEHNR and FQNEAQ (reference sequence). Together with a sample-barcoded 5' primer, a J-beta primer mix was included in a second PCR lasting about 6 to 11 cycles. Every cDNA was tagged by a template-switch adaptor with 12 random nucleotides. TCRdb called the 5' RACE reads again in MiXCR, with one record for every CDR3 protein. This sample has hundreds of thousands of distinct CDR3 sequences, with around 20% found just once. Whole-study findings and limits: Unsorted PBMCs blocked a conclusive comparison of naive and antigen-experienced cells.

The chain is built from TRBV7-9 and TRBJ2-7, with TRBD1 matching over 7 bases. The TCR was taken from a man aged 65 to 85 in good health. Sequenced input: blood. CDR3 bases: TGTGCCAGCAGCGAGGGACAGTGGTCCGCCTACGAGCAGTACTTC. This sequence encodes CASSEGQWSAYEQYF.